The clone carrying this TCR beta chain has ten or more counts. Its antigen is unidentified. TCRdb analysed the reads with MiXCR anew, one entry per CDR3 protein. This sample carries approximately 910,000 distinct CDR3 sequences, around 29% of them seen once, and the ten largest clones take more than 13%. V dropped 3 bases and J dropped 5 bases, with 19 bases sitting between them. The CDR3 runs 16 residues. Germline-derived CDR1 and CDR2 are SGHVS and FNYEAQ. The data were taken from a study of T cell repertoires in cytomegalovirus infection. General observations from the study: Clonotypes of TCR beta that were HLA-C-restricted and CMV-specific dominated the ex vivo response.

The receptor was derived from a human donor in good health (CMV status not recorded). Some clones in this sample may be carry-over from other donors' samples. The input for sequencing was cultured CD8+ T cells from PBMCs, taken from culture after CMV antigen stimulation. This chain uses TRBV7-6 with TRBJ1-1, with D maybe TRBD1 (5 bases). CDR3 protein: CASSFRSRGTGTEAFF. CDR3 DNA sequence: TGTGCCAGCAGCTTCAGGTCTCGGGGCACGGGGACTGAAGCTTTCTTT.